This TCR beta chain comes out of a study of cytomegalovirus exposure and HLA in healthy donors. Overall study: Of 300 to 450 genotyped donors, 81% clustered with self-reported Caucasian donors.

Primers for the PCR totalled 60 Vbeta and 13 Jbeta. Sequencing used immunoSEQ multiplex PCR; TCRdb keeps in-frame clones, though not all of them. This table holds 150,000 to 180,000 clones, roughly 79% found once. The junction had 2 bases not matched to a gene; V was cut back by 3 bases and J by 6 bases. The CDR3 loop spans 14 amino acids. The germline gives CDR1 KGHSH, CDR2 LQKENI. Findings and caveats of the study: It is likely that the observed cluster of highly shared sequence variants was a sequencing artifact. The authors later found most CMV-associated TCR beta chains appeared HLA-restricted.

As to this clone: Its antigen is undetermined.

Healthy bone marrow donors made up the donor group. The sequence was obtained from a man aged 18 to 29 in good health and CMV-seronegative. V is TRBV18 and J is TRBJ2-4, with 10 bases fitting TRBD1. The material sequenced was PBMCs. DNA of the CDR3: TGTGCCAGCTCACCGGGACAGGGGAGAAACATTCAGTACTTC. Amino acids: CASSPGQGRNIQYF.